This T cell receptor beta chain comes out of a study of response to subunit inactivated influenza vaccine (dated by TCRdb to the late 2010s). For the study in its entirety: To follow how T cells responded to a trivalent subunit inactivated influenza vaccine, the researchers relied on deep quantitative profiling of the T cell receptor repertoire. On the study overall, not on this receptor specifically: The authors suggested that each seasonal influenza vaccination may recruit only a limited number of new T cells.

Library construction relied on RT-PCR. Instrument on record: Illumina HiSeq 2500. The raw public data were reprocessed by TCRdb itself: fastp quality trimming at Q25, MiXCR clonotype calling, in-frame beta chains only. Records with the same CDR3 protein are collapsed into one entry carrying the most frequent genes and DNA. Here the sample has about 300,000 distinct CDR3 sequences; roughly 22% occur a single time. 10% of the sample is held by the ten biggest clonotypes. This clonotype was seen repeatedly, ten times or more. Its antigen target is currently unknown. No much larger clone exists at a distance of one base, and base qualities are not known. CDR3 length: 14 amino acids, cysteine to phenylalanine. Only CDR3 DNA is held: 42 bases, read in frame from base 1. Cut back by 4 bases and 0 bases, the V and J ends lie 11 bases apart. Sequences SGHDT (CDR1) and YYEEEE (CDR2) are obtained from the germline V gene.

The chain is assembled from TRBV5-6 and TRBJ2-7; TRBD1 could be the D gene, as 6 bases match. The sample consisted of PBMCs from blood, taken around 22 months after vaccination. This sequence was found in a man between 50 and 75 years old who received an inactivated influenza vaccine. Donor details come from another sample of the same person, matched by shared clones. CDR3 reads: CASSPDRRSYEQYF. The bases are TGTGCCAGCAGCCCGGACAGACGCTCCTACGAGCAGTACTTC.